The 22 T cell receptor beta chains in this list originate from one sample, sequenced in a study of Graves' ophthalmopathy and Graves' hyperthyroidism. Amplified TCR beta CDR3 regions were obtained using RNA transcripts as template. Second-round multiplex PCR came after first-round RT-PCR with HTBI primers. Using its own MiXCR run on the multiplex PCR reads, TCRdb lists one record per CDR3 protein. This sample yields about 400,000 distinct CDR3 sequences, of which around 20% are seen a single time; more than 2.5% belongs to the top ten. The sample comprised peripheral blood. The receptors were sampled from a woman in her late teens or twenties with stable Graves' hyperthyroidism.

This clonotype was observed at least ten times. This rearrangement joins TRBV6-5 to TRBJ1-1; D unresolved. The CDR3 covers 16 residues. Germline loops: CDR1 MNHEY, CDR2 SVGAGI. The V end lost 2 bases, the J end lost 0 bases, and 13 bases lay between the germline ends. The CDR3 is CASSYAPENMNTEAFF. The CDR3 nucleotides read TGTGCCAGCAGTTACGCCCCAGAGAACATGAACACTGAAGCTTTCTTT.

This clonotype was counted many times. The J gene is TRBJ1-1, the V gene TRBV2; D may be TRBD1 (6 bases). The CDR3 has 13 amino acids. Germline V CDR1 and CDR2: SNHLY, FYNNEI. Trimming cost V 3 bases and J 4 bases, with 9 bases left between them. CDR3 coding DNA: TGTGCCAGCAGTGATGGAGGGGGCACTGAAGCTTTCTTT. Its translation: CASSDGGGTEAFF.

This clonotype was detected many times. The J gene is TRBJ2-2, the V gene TRBV7-3, with 9 positions matching TRBD2. After removal of 6 bases from V and 3 bases from J, the junction contained 5 bases not matched to a gene. The CDR3 loop spans 15 amino acids. In germline, CDR1 is SGHTA, CDR2 FQGTGA. CDR3 sequence: CASRMTSGYTGELFF. The DNA of the CDR3 is TGTGCCAGCAGGATGACTAGCGGCTACACCGGGGAGCTGTTTTTT.

At least ten counts were recorded for this clonotype. This chain joins TRBV7-2 and TRBJ1-2; 7 bases agree with TRBD1. V dropped 5 bases and J dropped 4; count of bases not matched to a gene: 10. Germline-derived CDR1 and CDR2 are SGHTA and FQGNSA. The CDR3 covers 15 residues. CDR3: CASSLNRDSAYGYTF. The CDR3 nucleotides read TGTGCCAGCAGCCTAAACCGGGACAGCGCCTATGGCTACACCTTC.

This clonotype was picked up many times. This chain uses TRBV30 with TRBJ2-7; 8 nucleotides line up with TRBD1. Germline CDR1 is GTSNPN and CDR2 is SVGIG (reference sequence). The V gene end was trimmed by 4 bases and the J gene end by 0 bases; junction bases not matched to a gene: 5. CDR3 length: 14 residues. The CDR3: CAWMGQESSYEQYF. The CDR3 bases are TGTGCCTGGATGGGACAGGAGAGCTCCTACGAGCAGTACTTC.

This clonotype was observed at least ten times. This chain connects TRBV29-1 to TRBJ2-7; 9 bases are a match to TRBD1. Germline lookup yields CDR1 SQVTM and CDR2 ANQGSEA. The CDR3 covers 13 residues. The V gene end was trimmed by 7 bases and the J gene end by 7 bases; junction bases not matched to a gene: 11. For the CDR3, the DNA is TGCAGCGGCGGACAGGGGAGTGGGGGAGAGCAGTACTTC. Translated: CSGGQGSGGEQYF.

This clonotype was seen ten or more times. V gene TRBV5-1 combines with J gene TRBJ1-2; 11 bases line up with TRBD1. V dropped 5 bases and J dropped 7; count of bases not matched to a gene: 10. The V gene's germline CDR1 is SGHRS and CDR2 YFSETQ. The CDR3 covers 15 residues. The CDR3 region is CASSERGQGARGYTF. CDR3 nucleotide sequence: TGCGCCAGCAGTGAAAGAGGACAGGGGGCGCGTGGCTACACCTTC.

This clonotype was detected ten times or more. V usage is TRBV4-2 and J usage is TRBJ2-2; 8 nucleotides match TRBD2. This CDR3 has 18 residues. Germline CDR1 reads LGHNA; CDR2 reads YNFKEQ. After removal of 3 bases from V and 7 bases from J, the junction contained 16 bases not matched to a gene. DNA of the CDR3: TGTGCCAGCAGCCACGCGGAGGAGGGGAGCGGGAGCGTCGGGGAGCTGTTTTTT. This encodes CASSHAEEGSGSVGELFF.

This clonotype has a count of ten or more. CDR3 sequence: CASTPDSYEQYF. CDR3 coding DNA: TGTGCCAGCACGCCGGATTCCTACGAGCAGTACTTC. This rearrangement joins TRBV2 to TRBJ2-7; D is unclear. The V end was cut by 7 bases, the J end by 1 base, with 8 bases between. Germline CDR1 is SNHLY and CDR2 is FYNNEI. The length of the CDR3 is 12 residues.

In this sample, this clonotype turned up many times. This chain joins TRBV5-1 and TRBJ2-7, with a possible D match to TRBD1 (6 bases). V lost 5 bases, J lost 4 bases, and 16 bases lay in between. Germline CDR1 SGHRS, CDR2 YFSETQ. This CDR3 is built from 14 residues. The CDR3 loop is CASRRDTTTYEQYF. CDR3 bases: TGCGCCAGCAGAAGGGACACGACCACTTACGAGCAGTACTTC.

Ten or more counts support this clonotype. V and J are TRBV12-3 or TRBV12-4 and TRBJ1-6; TRBD1 aligns across 10 bases. V lost 3 bases, J lost 4 bases, and 9 bases stayed unmatched. CDR3 length: 18 residues. The CDR3 is CASSFETGGVGYNSPLHF. CDR3 nucleotide sequence: TGTGCCAGCAGTTTCGAGACAGGGGGCGTCGGGTATAATTCACCCCTCCACTTT.

In its sample, this clonotype was seen many times. This chain links TRBV12-3 or TRBV12-4 with TRBJ1-1; D gene uncertain. The CDR3 covers 13 residues. V lost 6 bases and J 1 base, leaving 9 bases between the germline ends. This CDR3 is CASSSHTNTEAFF. In nucleotides, the CDR3 is TGTGCCAGCAGCTCCCACACGAACACTGAAGCTTTCTTT.

This clonotype was seen many times. The gene calls are TRBV11-1 and TRBJ2-3; D might be TRBD2 (5 bases). V shed 2 bases and J shed 0 bases, with 9 bases lying between them. CDR1 is SGHAT and CDR2 is FQDESV in the germline V gene (reference sequence). The CDR3 is 15 amino acids. The CDR3 loop reads CASSLTSLSTDTQYF. CDR3 in DNA: TGTGCCAGCAGCTTAACTAGTTTGAGCACAGATACGCAGTATTTT.

This clonotype was observed many times. This sequence joins TRBV6-1 and TRBJ2-4; maybe TRBD2 (5 bases). Between the trimmed V and J ends, which lost 6 bases and 8 bases, there was a span of 5 bases. This CDR3 region has 10 residues. Germline CDR1 reads MNHNS; CDR2 reads SASEGT. In DNA form, the CDR3 reads TGTGCCAGCAGGAGGGACATTCAGTACTTC. Amino acids: CASRRDIQYF.

This clonotype occurred many times. J is TRBJ1-2 and V is TRBV7-2; 7 nucleotides line up with TRBD1. CDR1 and CDR2 from the germline V gene are SGHTA and FQGNSA. CDR3 length: 14 residues. Germline trimming cut 0 bases from V and 4 bases from J; bases unmatched to any gene: 2. Here the CDR3 reads CASSLAGTVYGYTF. CDR3 DNA sequence: TGTGCCAGCAGCTTAGCCGGGACAGTCTATGGCTACACCTTC. The complete variable domain, with remaining parts taken from reference TRBV7-2 and TRBJ1-2, reads GAGVSQSPSNKVTEKGKDVELRCDPISGHTALYWYRQSLGQGLEFLIYFQGNSAPDKSGLPSDRFSAERTGGSVSTLTIQRTQQEDSAVYLCASSLAGTVYGYTFGSGTRLTVV.

The chain uses TRBV2 and TRBJ1-2, with D perhaps matching TRBD1 (6 bases). Trimming pared 1 base from V and 1 base from J, leaving 10 bases between. The CDR3 has 15 residues. Germline loops: CDR1 SNHLY, CDR2 FYNNEI. The CDR3 region has the DNA TGTGCCAGCAGTGAAGGGTCAGGGGTTAACTATGGCTACACCTTC. Translating it yields CASSEGSGVNYGYTF.

The CDR3 DNA follows: TGTGCCAGCAGCACCGGGACTAGATCAGATACGCAGTATTTT. Encoded protein: CASSTGTRSDTQYF. The V gene is TRBV7-2, the J gene TRBJ2-3, with 8 bases identical to TRBD2. This CDR3 spans 14 amino acids. Looked up from germline, CDR1 is SGHTA and CDR2 is FQGNSA. V gave up 5 bases and J gave up 4 bases; unmatched junction bases: 5.

This clonotype was found many times. The J gene is TRBJ1-5, the V gene TRBV20-1; D is ambiguous. CDR3 length: 15 residues. V was pared by 0 bases and J by 0 bases, with 9 bases between. Per germline, CDR1 DFQATT and CDR2 SNEGSKA (reference sequence). The CDR3, as DNA: TGCAGTGCTAGAGATCCTACCTTTAGCAATCAGCCCCAGCATTTT. This sequence encodes CSARDPTFSNQPQHF.

In this sample, this clonotype turned up a few times. J is TRBJ2-5 and V is TRBV5-1; D uncertain. Germline values: CDR1 SGHRS, CDR2 YFSETQ. The CDR3 sequence is 13 residues long. Trimming cost V 7 bases and J 1 base, with 11 bases left between them. The CDR3 loop is CASYLARQETQYF. CDR3 coding DNA: TGCGCCAGCTATCTGGCGCGCCAAGAGACCCAGTACTTC. The whole variable domain, remainder taken from reference TRBV5-1 and TRBJ2-5, is KAGVTQTPRYLIKTRGQQVTLSCSPISGHRSVSWYQQTPGQGLQFLFEYFSETQRNKGNFPGRFSGRQFSNSRSEMNVSTLELGDSALYLCASYLARQETQYFGPGTRLLVL.

The chain is built from TRBV3-1 and TRBJ2-7; D gene unclear. The CDR3 consists of 15 residues. Trimming removed 0 bases at V and 2 bases at J, with 11 bases between. Germline CDR1 and CDR2: LGHDT and YNNKEL (reference sequence). The CDR3 loop is CASSQDRLPTYEQYF. CDR3 coding DNA: TGTGCCAGCAGCCAAGATCGGCTCCCAACCTACGAGCAGTACTTC.

This clonotype was counted ten times or more. The rearrangement links TRBV12-3 or TRBV12-4 to TRBJ2-7; TRBD2 agrees at 11 bases. J lost 8 bases, V lost 7 bases, and 13 bases had no gene match. This CDR3 has 15 residues. The CDR3 sequence: CASTDIAGGFHKQYF. The DNA for the CDR3 is TGTGCCAGCACCGACATAGCGGGAGGGTTCCACAAGCAGTACTTC.

This clonotype was detected ten times or more. J is TRBJ2-2 and V is TRBV20-1; 15 nucleotides match TRBD2. This CDR3 spans 17 amino acids. CDR1 DFQATT and CDR2 SNEGSKA come from the germline V gene (reference sequence). V shed 0 bases, J shed 5 bases, and the junction held 4 bases outside the gene matches. The DNA of the CDR3 is TGCAGTGCTAGAGACGGGACTAGCGGGAGGCGAACCGGGGAGCTGTTTTTT. Translation: CSARDGTSGRRTGELFF.